The T cell receptor beta chain described here comes from a study of CXCR3-negative and CXCR3-positive naive CD8 T cells. The study's findings and limits: Naive CXCR3-negative cells resembled naive CXCR3-positive cells in TRBV-TRBJ usage; memory cells differed.

About this clonotype itself: Antigen unknown.

The libraries of TRB cDNA were constructed through 5' RACE using UMI labels. TCRdb derives one entry per CDR3 protein from the 5' RACE reads, leaving out DNA. This specimen shows 70,000 to 95,000 distinct CDR3 sequences; the ten leading clones hold roughly 1.6%. CDR3 length: 17 amino acids. The germline gives CDR1 SEHNR, CDR2 FQNEAQ (reference sequence). The gene calls are TRBV7-9 and TRBJ1-2; TCRdb calls TRBD1, which cannot be checked without DNA. Source material: naive CXCR3- CD8+ T cells from blood. Subset given: CD45RO-CCR7+CD27+CD95- naive CD8+ T cells lacking CXCR3 (TNR3-). The TCR comes from a human donor in good health. Some clones in this sample may be carry-over from other donors' samples. This CDR3 reads CASSSTGGWDSNYGYTF.